The rows below give T cell receptor beta chains drawn from one sample of a study of T cell repertoires in cytomegalovirus infection. TCRdb reprocessed the reads with MiXCR, giving one entry per CDR3 protein. The data show 200,000 to 300,000 distinct CDR3 sequences, with 9% to 15% seen just once and 1.5% to 2% held by the top ten. The sequenced sample was PBMCs. The source is a human donor in good health (CMV status not recorded). Some clones in this sample may be carry-over from other donors' samples. Each CDR3 is given with its conserved first and last residue. Each record gives: D gene, J gene, V gene, clone size, CDR3 protein, CDR3 DNA. The D gene is left open where the match is weak. For some rows the clone size is stated as once, few or many, or as a class when expanded; others skip it.

d_gene: NA; j_gene: TRBJ1-1; v_gene: TRBV6-2/TRBV6-3; abundance: NA; CDR3aa: CASSYAPQGNTEAFF; CDR3nt: TGTGCCAGCAGTTATGCCCCACAGGGGAACACTGAAGCTTTCTTT
d_gene: NA; j_gene: TRBJ1-1; v_gene: TRBV5-6; abundance: NA; CDR3aa: CASSLGRATTEAFF; CDR3nt: TGTGCCAGCAGCTTGGGCAGGGCTACCACTGAAGCTTTCTTT
d_gene: TRBD1; j_gene: TRBJ2-3; v_gene: TRBV7-2; abundance: many; CDR3aa: CASSLGTGARTDTQYF; CDR3nt: TGTGCCAGCAGCTTAGGGACAGGGGCCCGCACAGATACGCAGTATTTT
d_gene: NA; j_gene: TRBJ1-5; v_gene: TRBV5-6; abundance: many; CDR3aa: CASSPRGGVSNQPQHF; CDR3nt: TGTGCCAGCAGCCCCCGGGGGGGGGTGAGCAATCAGCCCCAGCATTTT
d_gene: TRBD1; j_gene: TRBJ2-7; v_gene: TRBV19; abundance: many; CDR3aa: CATSPDRPPVGEQYF; CDR3nt: TGTGCCACTTCCCCGGACAGGCCTCCCGTAGGAGAGCAGTACTTC
d_gene: TRBD1; j_gene: TRBJ2-7; v_gene: TRBV29-1; abundance: many; CDR3aa: CSAVTGMGYEQYF; CDR3nt: TGCAGCGCCGTGACAGGGATGGGGTACGAGCAGTACTTC
d_gene: NA; j_gene: TRBJ1-1; v_gene: TRBV28; abundance: many; CDR3aa: CASSPSEGVGTEAFF; CDR3nt: TGTGCCAGCAGTCCCTCCGAGGGGGTCGGAACTGAAGCTTTCTTT
d_gene: TRBD2; j_gene: TRBJ2-5; v_gene: TRBV29-1; abundance: few; CDR3aa: CSVEDGMVAGGAQETQYF; CDR3nt: TGCAGCGTTGAAGATGGTATGGTGGCGGGAGGGGCACAAGAGACCCAGTACTTC
d_gene: NA; j_gene: TRBJ1-5; v_gene: TRBV7-8; abundance: many; CDR3aa: CASSFRAGSNQPQHF; CDR3nt: TGTGCCAGCAGCTTTCGGGCAGGGAGCAATCAGCCCCAGCATTTT
d_gene: TRBD2; j_gene: TRBJ2-2; v_gene: TRBV28; abundance: few; CDR3aa: CASSGGLANTGELFF; CDR3nt: TGTGCCAGCAGTGGGGGACTAGCGAACACCGGGGAGCTGTTTTTT
d_gene: NA; j_gene: TRBJ2-1; v_gene: TRBV7-8; abundance: many; CDR3aa: CASSETEAPYNEQFF; CDR3nt: TGTGCCAGCAGCGAGACAGAAGCCCCCTACAATGAGCAGTTCTTC
d_gene: NA; j_gene: TRBJ2-1; v_gene: TRBV6-2/TRBV6-3; abundance: many; CDR3aa: CASSATGSNEQFF; CDR3nt: TGTGCCAGCAGTGCGACAGGCAGCAATGAGCAGTTCTTC
d_gene: TRBD1; j_gene: TRBJ2-7; v_gene: TRBV29-1; abundance: NA; CDR3aa: CSVTGAGEQYF; CDR3nt: TGCAGCGTTACAGGGGCAGGCGAGCAGTACTTC
d_gene: TRBD1; j_gene: TRBJ1-1; v_gene: TRBV11-3; abundance: many; CDR3aa: CASSSRDRGRAEAFF; CDR3nt: TGTGCCAGCAGCTCGCGGGACAGGGGGCGCGCAGAAGCTTTCTTT
d_gene: NA; j_gene: TRBJ1-5; v_gene: TRBV7-2; abundance: many; CDR3aa: CASSSTGSNQPQHF; CDR3nt: TGTGCCAGCAGCTCCACGGGGAGCAATCAGCCCCAGCATTTT